This T cell receptor (beta chain) is from a study of CD8 T cells in ankylosing spondylitis. TCRdb called the 5' RACE reads again in MiXCR, with one record for every CDR3 protein. This table has approximately 69,000 distinct CDR3 sequences, roughly 5.3% appearing once. Many counts were recorded for this clonotype. V gave up 0 bases and J gave up 7 bases; unmatched junction bases: 6. The CDR3 spans 15 residues. The V gene's germline CDR1 is SGHKS and CDR2 YYEKEE (reference sequence). The source is a male donor with ankylosing spondylitis or in good health (not recorded which). The sequenced sample was blood, either unsorted or a sorted T cell fraction (not recorded which). The rearrangement links TRBV5-5 to TRBJ2-2, with TRBD1 matching over 7 bases. CDR3 loop: CASSLGGTALGELFF. CDR3 DNA: TGTGCCAGCAGCTTGGGAGGGACAGCCCTCGGGGAGCTGTTTTTT.